The rows below give T cell receptor beta chains drawn from one sample of a study of blood T cell repertoires in COVID-19. Repertoires were generated with immunoSEQ multiplex PCR, while TCRdb's copy carries only in-frame clones and drops some. The sample holds about 200,000 clones, nearly 90% seen once. The sequencing sample was made of peripheral blood. The receptors come from a man aged 45-65 years with acute or convalescent COVID-19. CDR3s include the opening cysteine and the closing phenylalanine or tryptophan. D genes are given only for firm matches. Expanded clones are given a class, and other clones once, few, many or no size at all.

j_call: TRBJ1-4
v_call: TRBV5-4
clone_size: once
d_call: TRBD1
cdr3_aa: CASSLATGTDEKLFF
cdr3_nt: TGTGCCAGCAGCTTGGCCACCGGGACAGATGAAAAACTGTTTTTT

j_call: TRBJ2-3
v_call: TRBV3-1/TRBV3-2
clone_size: -
d_call: TRBD2
cdr3_aa: CASSLRASGSTDTQYF
cdr3_nt: TGTGCCAGCAGCCTACGGGCTAGCGGGAGCACAGATACGCAGTATTTT

j_call: TRBJ2-7
v_call: TRBV27
clone_size: -
d_call: TRBD2
cdr3_aa: CASTRAGENEQYF
cdr3_nt: TGTGCCAGCACCCGAGCGGGAGAGAACGAGCAGTACTTC

j_call: TRBJ2-5
v_call: TRBV5-1
clone_size: -
d_call: -
cdr3_aa: CASSRQTGYQETQYF
cdr3_nt: TGCGCCAGCAGCCGCCAGACAGGCTACCAAGAGACCCAGTACTTC

j_call: TRBJ1-2
v_call: TRBV6-2/TRBV6-3
clone_size: -
d_call: TRBD1
cdr3_aa: CASSYAGQPDSRYGYTF
cdr3_nt: TGTGCCAGCAGTTACGCGGGACAGCCGGACTCCCGTTATGGCTACACCTTC

j_call: TRBJ1-5
v_call: TRBV9
clone_size: -
d_call: -
cdr3_aa: CASSVVPGQPQHF
cdr3_nt: TGTGCCAGCAGCGTAGTCCCGGGACAACCCCAGCATTTT

j_call: TRBJ1-2
v_call: TRBV19
clone_size: -
d_call: -
cdr3_aa: CASSMGSSYGYTF
cdr3_nt: TGTGCCAGTAGTATGGGCAGCTCCTATGGCTACACCTTC

j_call: TRBJ2-5
v_call: TRBV27
clone_size: -
d_call: TRBD2
cdr3_aa: CASKGLAGGRLETQYF
cdr3_nt: TGTGCCAGCAAAGGGCTAGCGGGGGGGCGCCTAGAGACCCAGTACTTC

j_call: TRBJ1-4
v_call: TRBV5-4
clone_size: -
d_call: -
cdr3_aa: CASSSFRDEKLFF
cdr3_nt: TGTGCCAGCAGTTCGTTCCGCGATGAAAAACTGTTTTTT

j_call: TRBJ2-1
v_call: TRBV6-6
clone_size: -
d_call: TRBD2
cdr3_aa: CASSYRGTSGYNEQFF
cdr3_nt: TGTGCCAGCAGTTACCGTGGGACTAGCGGCTACAATGAGCAGTTCTTC

j_call: TRBJ2-2
v_call: TRBV6-6
clone_size: -
d_call: TRBD2
cdr3_aa: CASSLWGLAESANTGELFF
cdr3_nt: TGTGCCAGCAGTCTTTGGGGACTAGCGGAGAGCGCGAACACCGGGGAGCTGTTTTTT

j_call: TRBJ1-1
v_call: TRBV30
clone_size: -
d_call: -
cdr3_aa: CAWSVRGITEAFF
cdr3_nt: TGTGCCTGGAGTGTACGGGGGATTACTGAAGCTTTCTTT

j_call: TRBJ2-2
v_call: TRBV19
clone_size: -
d_call: -
cdr3_aa: CASGGRQGADNTGELFF
cdr3_nt: TGTGCGTCAGGAGGGAGGCAAGGGGCCGATAACACCGGGGAGCTGTTTTTT

j_call: TRBJ2-6
v_call: TRBV21-1
clone_size: -
d_call: -
cdr3_aa: CASSKVGQTKSADSGANVLTF
cdr3_nt: TGTGCCAGCAGCAAAGTTGGACAGACTAAAAGTGCCGACTCTGGGGCCAACGTCCTGACTTTC

j_call: TRBJ2-2
v_call: TRBV11-3
clone_size: -
d_call: TRBD1
cdr3_aa: CASSLAPGTGGRYTGELFF
cdr3_nt: TGTGCCAGCAGCTTAGCCCCCGGGACAGGGGGCAGGTACACCGGGGAGCTGTTTTTT

j_call: TRBJ2-6
v_call: TRBV5-1
clone_size: -
d_call: TRBD2
cdr3_aa: CASSLAGAGASSGANVLTF
cdr3_nt: TGCGCCAGCAGCTTGGCCGGGGCGGGAGCCTCCTCTGGGGCCAACGTCCTGACTTTC

j_call: TRBJ1-5
v_call: TRBV7-2
clone_size: -
d_call: -
cdr3_aa: CASSPGERGQPQHF
cdr3_nt: TGTGCCAGCAGCCCGGGAGAGCGGGGGCAGCCCCAGCATTTT

j_call: TRBJ1-6
v_call: TRBV6-5
clone_size: -
d_call: -
cdr3_aa: CASSSGVHSPLHF
cdr3_nt: TGTGCCAGCAGTTCGGGGGTTCATTCACCCCTCCACTTT

j_call: TRBJ1-5
v_call: TRBV5-1
clone_size: -
d_call: TRBD1
cdr3_aa: CASSPGQGESAQHF
cdr3_nt: TGCGCCAGCAGCCCGGGACAGGGGGAGTCGGCCCAGCATTTT

j_call: TRBJ2-6
v_call: TRBV28
clone_size: -
d_call: -
cdr3_aa: CAASGSSLSGANVLTF
cdr3_nt: TGTGCCGCGTCTGGGAGCTCCCTCTCTGGGGCCAACGTCCTGACTTTC

j_call: TRBJ1-2
v_call: TRBV5-8
clone_size: few
d_call: -
cdr3_aa: CASSPPDWHYGYTF
cdr3_nt: TGTGCCAGCAGCCCTCCCGACTGGCACTATGGCTACACCTTC

j_call: TRBJ1-2
v_call: TRBV19
clone_size: -
d_call: -
cdr3_aa: CASSTTGNYGYTF
cdr3_nt: TGTGCCAGTAGTACCACAGGGAACTATGGCTACACCTTC

j_call: TRBJ2-3
v_call: TRBV18
clone_size: once
d_call: TRBD1
cdr3_aa: CASSPRDRVSDTQYF
cdr3_nt: TGTGCCAGCTCACCGCGGGACAGGGTGTCCGATACGCAGTATTTT

j_call: TRBJ2-1
v_call: TRBV2
clone_size: -
d_call: TRBD2
cdr3_aa: CASTASGLPISYNEQFF
cdr3_nt: TGTGCCAGCACGGCTAGCGGGCTTCCTATCTCCTACAATGAGCAGTTCTTC

j_call: TRBJ1-2
v_call: TRBV18
clone_size: -
d_call: TRBD1
cdr3_aa: CASSPPTGTGYGYTF
cdr3_nt: TGTGCCAGCTCACCCCCAACCGGGACAGGCTATGGCTACACCTTC

j_call: TRBJ1-5
v_call: TRBV24-1
clone_size: -
d_call: TRBD1
cdr3_aa: CATSDNGQGAGNQPQHF
cdr3_nt: TGTGCCACCAGTGATAACGGACAGGGGGCTGGGAATCAGCCCCAGCATTTT

j_call: TRBJ1-2
v_call: TRBV28
clone_size: -
d_call: -
cdr3_aa: CASSRAVGNYGYTF
cdr3_nt: TGTGCCAGCAGTCGAGCTGTCGGTAACTATGGCTACACCTTC

j_call: TRBJ1-1
v_call: TRBV7-3
clone_size: -
d_call: -
cdr3_aa: CASSWGPGNTEAFF
cdr3_nt: TGTGCCAGCAGCTGGGGCCCAGGGAACACTGAAGCTTTCTTT

j_call: TRBJ2-7
v_call: TRBV13
clone_size: -
d_call: TRBD2
cdr3_aa: CASSSWGGSVDEQYF
cdr3_nt: TGTGCCAGCAGCTCATGGGGGGGATCAGTTGACGAGCAGTACTTC

j_call: TRBJ1-4
v_call: TRBV25-1
clone_size: few
d_call: -
cdr3_aa: CASSISVANEKLFF
cdr3_nt: TGTGCCAGCAGTATTTCAGTTGCAAATGAAAAACTGTTTTTT

j_call: TRBJ2-2
v_call: TRBV30
clone_size: -
d_call: -
cdr3_aa: CAWTFGGVNTGELFF
cdr3_nt: TGTGCCTGGACCTTTGGAGGAGTGAACACCGGGGAGCTGTTTTTT

j_call: TRBJ2-2
v_call: TRBV7-9
clone_size: -
d_call: -
cdr3_aa: CASSHSIGGNTGELFF
cdr3_nt: TGTGCCAGCAGCCACTCGATAGGCGGGAACACCGGGGAGCTGTTTTTT

j_call: TRBJ2-1
v_call: TRBV9
clone_size: -
d_call: -
cdr3_aa: CASSLTGLDNEQFF
cdr3_nt: TGTGCCAGCAGCTTGACGGGTTTGGACAATGAGCAGTTCTTC

j_call: TRBJ1-4
v_call: TRBV7-8
clone_size: -
d_call: TRBD1
cdr3_aa: CASSPGTVGEKLFF
cdr3_nt: TGTGCCAGCAGCCCTGGGACAGTCGGTGAAAAACTGTTTTTT

j_call: TRBJ2-5
v_call: TRBV7-3
clone_size: -
d_call: -
cdr3_aa: CASSLTMEETQYF
cdr3_nt: TGTGCCAGCAGCTTAACTATGGAGGAGACCCAGTACTTC

j_call: TRBJ1-1
v_call: TRBV5-4
clone_size: once
d_call: -
cdr3_aa: CASSFTGVGTEAFF
cdr3_nt: TGTGCCAGCAGCTTTACGGGGGTGGGAACTGAAGCTTTCTTT

j_call: TRBJ2-1
v_call: TRBV4-2
clone_size: -
d_call: TRBD2
cdr3_aa: CASSQRGTSGTSSYNEQFF
cdr3_nt: TGTGCCAGCAGCCAAAGGGGGACTAGCGGGACGAGCTCCTACAATGAGCAGTTCTTC

j_call: TRBJ2-2
v_call: TRBV6-6
clone_size: -
d_call: -
cdr3_aa: CASSPLVLMTGELFF
cdr3_nt: TGTGCCAGCAGTCCACTAGTCTTGATGACCGGGGAGCTGTTTTTT

j_call: TRBJ1-2
v_call: TRBV9
clone_size: once
d_call: -
cdr3_aa: CASSVVGGGYTF
cdr3_nt: TGTGCCAGCAGCGTAGTTGGGGGCGGCTACACCTTC

j_call: TRBJ2-7
v_call: TRBV18
clone_size: -
d_call: TRBD1
cdr3_aa: CASSTFVRTGRSYEQYF
cdr3_nt: TGTGCCAGCTCGACCTTTGTTCGGACAGGTCGCTCCTACGAGCAGTACTTC